This TCR beta chain was profiled in a study of post-analysis software for immune sequencing data. CDR1 and CDR2 from the germline V gene are SGDLS and YYNGEE. The CDR3 has 17 amino acids. The V end lost 3 bases, the J end lost 1 base, and 18 bases lay between the germline ends. This clonotype was counted a few times. Its antigen is undetermined. Unique molecular identifiers were carried by the TCR beta cDNA libraries. TCRdb re-derived calls from the PCR reads in MiXCR, one entry per CDR3 protein. The sample lists about half a million distinct CDR3 sequences; 45% were seen once. General study findings and limits: A few TRBV segments appeared more often in patients than in controls, and TRBV5-6, TRBV5-1 and TRBV20-1 were among these.

This clonotype originated in a girl aged 5 to 17 with multiple sclerosis. This chain uses TRBV9 with TRBJ2-3, with D perhaps TRBD2 (6 bases). Source material: blood. As DNA, the CDR3 is TGTGCCAGCAGCGCCACCCCCGGGACTCAAGGCACAGATACGCAGTATTTT. Its protein product is CASSATPGTQGTDTQYF.